This T cell receptor beta chain was recorded in a study of response to subunit inactivated influenza vaccine. Broader study findings: Researchers suggested that each seasonal influenza vaccination recruits few new T cells.

There are many counts of this clonotype. Its antigen is not identified. CDR1 and CDR2 from the germline V gene are SGHRS and YFSETQ. Trimming took off 3 bases at V and 1 base at J, with 8 bases between the two ends. CDR3 size: 14 residues. MiXCR, applied by TCRdb to the RT-PCR reads, yields one record per CDR3 protein. The sample lists 710,000 or so distinct CDR3 sequences; approximately 15% were seen once. This receptor was identified in a man aged 50-59 years who received an inactivated influenza vaccine. The chain employs TRBV5-1 and TRBJ2-1; tentative D call: TRBD1 (5 bases). The sample consisted of PBMCs from blood, taken 11 to 12 days after vaccination. In nucleotides, the CDR3 is TGCGCCAGCAGCTCGGACACGTCCTACAATGAGCAGTTCTTC. Amino acids: CASSSDTSYNEQFF.